Below are 26 T cell receptor beta chains sequenced from a single sample in a study of radiation and T cells in renal cell carcinoma. Method: immunoSEQ multiplex PCR; TCRdb's copy keeps in-frame clones and lacks some. The sample includes around 94,000 clones, around four fifths of them seen just once. Time point specified: blood 4 weeks post-SBRT, at nephrectomy. The treatment denotes: 15 Gy SBRT to primary tumor, nephrectomy 4 weeks later. Material: blood, obtained from a patient whose treatment included radiotherapy and nephrectomy. These receptors came from a man aged 45-65 years with renal cell carcinoma.

The rearrangement joins TRBV5-1 to TRBJ1-2, with 10 bases that match TRBD1. The CDR3 spans 18 residues. V gave up 2 bases and J gave up 6 bases; unmatched junction bases: 16. Germline lookup yields CDR1 SGHRS and CDR2 YFSETQ. The CDR3 loop is CASSFQGTGEGLVNGYTF. CDR3 nucleotides: TGCGCCAGCAGCTTCCAGGGGACAGGGGAAGGTTTGGTGAATGGCTACACCTTC.

The V call is TRBV28, the J call TRBJ1-1; weak D call: TRBD1 (6 bases). The germline V and J ends were trimmed by 10 bases and 8 bases, with 17 bases remaining between them. Germline CDR1 and CDR2: MDHEN and SYDVKM. CDR3 length equals 12 residues. The CDR3 protein is CATQGLLGEAFF. CDR3 in DNA: TGTGCCACCCAGGGGTTGCTGGGGGAAGCTTTCTTT.

A note on this clone: Other nucleotide sequences from this sample produce the same CDR3. V gene TRBV19 combines with J gene TRBJ2-1; 11 positions match TRBD1. The junction had 6 bases not matched to a gene; V was cut back by 4 bases and J by 7 bases. Germline CDR1 LNHDA, CDR2 SQIVND (reference sequence). This CDR3 region has 15 residues. CDR3 coding DNA: TGTGCCAGTAGTACCCGGGACAGGGGGGGGAATGAGCAGTTCTTC. Its protein is CASSTRDRGGNEQFF.

The chain joins TRBV14 to TRBJ2-7, with a tentative D call TRBD2 (5 bases). Trimming removed 1 base at V and 1 base at J, with 8 bases between. The CDR3 is made up of 14 amino acids. Germline CDR1 is SGHDN and CDR2 is FVKESK. The CDR3 loop reads CASSQAPGSYEQYF. CDR3 in DNA: TGTGCCAGCAGCCAAGCCCCGGGGTCCTACGAGCAGTACTTC.

The table lists this clone with a count of one. The rearrangement joins TRBV4-3 to TRBJ1-6; no definite D call. This CDR3 region has 17 residues. CDR1 is LGHNA, CDR2 YSLEER, per germline. V was trimmed by 2 bases and J by 5 bases, leaving 16 bases between them. Here the CDR3 DNA reads TGCGCCAGCAGCCAACAAGGAAGGGTAGGGAATAATTCACCCCTCCACTTT. Its translation is CASSQQGRVGNNSPLHF.

The CDR3 DNA reads as TGTGCCAGGCACGGACGGGTCCCTAACTATGGCTACACCTTC. Translated, it gives CARHGRVPNYGYTF. The chain is built from TRBV27 and TRBJ1-2; no firm D call. This CDR3 spans 14 amino acids. The germline gives CDR1 MNHEY, CDR2 SMNVEV (reference sequence). Trimming took 9 bases from V and 0 from J, leaving 14 bases between them.

This chain uses TRBV2 with TRBJ1-5, with 8 bases aligning to TRBD1. The germline CDR1 and CDR2 sequences are SNHLY and FYNNEI. This CDR3 is 16 amino acids long. The ends lost 4 bases at V and 2 bases at J; junction bases unmatched: 7. CDR3 amino acids: CASSGLDRGGNQPQHF. Written as DNA, the CDR3 is TGTGCCAGCAGTGGTCTCGACAGGGGCGGCAATCAGCCCCAGCATTTT.

This clone came up a few times. V and J are TRBV11-3 and TRBJ1-1; D not resolved. V lost 5 bases, J lost 7 bases, and 11 bases lay in between. The CDR3 has 12 residues. The germline V gene encodes CDR1 SGHNT and CDR2 YENEEA. CDR3 DNA sequence: TGTGCCAGCAGCCCCGGACTTGGTGAAGCTTTCTTT. It is translated as CASSPGLGEAFF.

The V gene is TRBV6-1, the J gene TRBJ1-3; a weak D match, TRBD1 (6 bases). Trimming left V 5 bases short and J 3 bases short, with 11 bases between. Per the germline V gene, CDR1 is MNHNS and CDR2 is SASEGT. The length of the CDR3 is 14 residues. CDR3 protein: CASSRGGFGNTIYF. The CDR3 nucleotides read TGTGCCAGCAGTCGGGGGGGCTTTGGAAACACCATATATTTT.

The chain carries TRBV25-1 and TRBJ2-7, with D maybe TRBD2 (5 bases). The CDR3 spans 13 residues. CDR1 and CDR2 (germline): MGHDK, SYGVNS. V lost 8 bases and J 0 bases, leaving 11 bases between the germline ends. CDR3 in DNA: TGTGCCAGCTCCGAGCGGAGCTCCTACGAGCAGTACTTC. This codes for CASSERSSYEQYF.

Judged by abundance, this clone is large. The genes are TRBV10-3 and TRBJ2-7; 7 bases line up with TRBD1. Germline trimming cut 6 bases from V and 1 base from J; bases unmatched to any gene: 3. The germline CDR1 and CDR2 sequences are ENHRY and SYGVKD. The CDR3 runs 13 residues. CDR3 region: CAIRDRSSYEQYF. The CDR3 DNA follows: TGTGCCATCAGGGACAGGTCATCCTACGAGCAGTACTTC.

This rearrangement joins TRBV7-6 to TRBJ2-1; D is tentatively TRBD1 or TRBD2 (5 bases each). V lost 5 bases and J 7 bases, leaving 12 bases between the germline ends. The CDR3 totals 13 residues. Per the germline V gene, CDR1 is SGHVS and CDR2 is FNYEAQ. CDR3 nucleotide sequence: TGTGCCAGCAGCCCCCAAGAGGGGAATGAGCAGTTCTTC. Translation gives CASSPQEGNEQFF.

This chain uses TRBV9 with TRBJ1-2; tentative D call: TRBD1 (6 bases). The CDR3 contains 15 residues. The V and J ends lost 0 bases and 7 bases respectively, with 16 bases between them. The germline V gene has CDR1 SGDLS and CDR2 YYNGEE. The DNA of the CDR3 is TGTGCCAGCAGCGTAGAGGCCTTGGGGGCGGGTGGCTACACCTTC. This translates into CASSVEALGAGGYTF. Combining the CDR3 with reference TRBV9 and TRBJ1-2 gives the whole variable domain DSGVTQTPKHLITATGQRVTLRCSPRSGDLSVYWYQQSLDQGLQFLIQYYNGEERAKGNILERFSAQQFPDLHSELNLSSLELGDSALYFCASSVEALGAGGYTFGSGTRLTVV.

The CDR3 coding sequence is TGTGCCAGCAGTGACAAGGGGGGCTACAATGAGCAGTTCTTC. It is translated as CASSDKGGYNEQFF. V gene TRBV6-4 combines with J gene TRBJ2-1; D assignment may be TRBD1 or TRBD2 (6 bases each). Deletions cut 2 bases from V and 3 bases from J, with 8 bases between. CDR3 length: 14 residues. Germline V gene sequence: CDR1 MRHNA, CDR2 SNTAGT.

The chain links TRBV5-1 to TRBJ2-1; unclear D gene. The CDR3 covers 15 residues. Per the germline V gene, CDR1 is SGHRS and CDR2 is YFSETQ. Trimming took off 3 bases at V and 0 bases at J, with 10 bases between the two ends. Written as DNA, the CDR3 is TGCGCCAGCAGCTGGATCACTACCTCCTACAATGAGCAGTTCTTC. Translation gives CASSWITTSYNEQFF.

The chain joins TRBV27 to TRBJ2-5, with 7 bases aligning to TRBD1. This CDR3 is 13 amino acids long. J lost 4 bases, V lost 5 bases, and 4 bases had no gene match. Germline CDR1 MNHEY, CDR2 SMNVEV (reference sequence). The CDR3 sequence: CASSPGTAETQYF. For the CDR3, the DNA is TGTGCCAGCAGTCCCGGGACAGCAGAGACCCAGTACTTC.

The chain recombines TRBV9 with TRBJ2-1; D call uncertain. CDR1 is SGDLS and CDR2 is YYNGEE in the germline V gene. V was trimmed by 0 bases and J by 8 bases, leaving 3 bases between them. This CDR3 contains 11 residues. This chain's CDR3 is CASSVADEQFF. For the CDR3, the DNA is TGTGCCAGCAGCGTAGCCGATGAGCAGTTCTTC.

The genes are TRBV4-1 and TRBJ1-3, with D tentatively TRBD1 (5 bases). V gave up 4 bases and J gave up 0 bases, with 13 bases separating them. The CDR3 covers 16 residues. Germline V gene lookup returns CDR1 MGHRA and CDR2 YSYEKL. The CDR3 is CASSPLGQGSGNTIYF. The CDR3 nucleotides read TGCGCCAGCAGCCCCCTGGGGCAGGGCTCTGGAAACACCATATATTTT.

CDR3 region: CASSGKEGASGNTIYF. The CDR3 DNA reads TGTGCCAGCAGCGGTAAAGAGGGGGCGAGTGGAAACACCATATATTTT. V gene TRBV7-2 combines with J gene TRBJ1-3, with TRBD1 matching over 7 bases. The ends lost 5 bases at V and 3 bases at J; junction bases unmatched: 10. Germline CDR1 reads SGHTA; CDR2 reads FQGNSA. The CDR3 runs 16 residues.

This clone was detected a few times. As DNA, the CDR3 is TGCGCCAGCAGCTTGGAGCCAGGGGGGCAGGCCGGGGAGCTGTTTTTT. It translates to CASSLEPGGQAGELFF. This chain joins TRBV5-1 and TRBJ2-2; TRBD1 is a possible D gene (7 bases). The CDR3 length is 16 residues. Germline-derived CDR1 and CDR2 are SGHRS and YFSETQ. Trimming removed 0 bases at V and 6 bases at J, with 15 bases between.

The rearrangement uses TRBV19 and TRBJ1-5; TRBD1 might be the D (6 bases). Per the germline V gene, CDR1 is LNHDA and CDR2 is SQIVND (reference sequence). This CDR3 has 16 amino acids. Trimming stripped 10 bases from V and 0 bases from J, with 19 bases between. The CDR3 DNA reads TGTGCCACCATTCGCGGGGGGACATATAGCAATCAGCCCCAGCATTTT. It codes for CATIRGGTYSNQPQHF.

This chain joins TRBV4-2 and TRBJ1-1; TRBD1 agrees at 10 bases. CDR1 and CDR2 (germline): LGHNA, YNFKEQ. The V segment lost 4 bases and the J segment 5 bases; nucleotides outside the gene matches: 4. The CDR3 sequence is 14 residues long. CDR3 in DNA: TGTGCCAGCAGCCTCCTGGACAGGGGGACTGAAGCTTTCTTT. Translated: CASSLLDRGTEAFF.

The V gene is TRBV9, the J gene TRBJ2-2; tentative D call: TRBD1 (5 bases). From germline, CDR1 is SGDLS and CDR2 YYNGEE. The length of the CDR3 is 15 residues. Between the trimmed V and J ends, which lost 0 bases and 2 bases, there was a span of 8 bases. CDR3: CASSVDRKNTGELFF. The CDR3 bases are TGTGCCAGCAGCGTAGACAGGAAAAACACCGGGGAGCTGTTTTTT.

The chain combines TRBV10-3 with TRBJ1-5; no firm D call. V was cut by 10 bases and J by 4 bases, with 14 bases left in between. This CDR3 region has 13 residues. Germline assignment: CDR1 ENHRY and CDR2 SYGVKD. The CDR3 region is CATVDSLNQPQHF. CDR3 DNA: TGTGCCACCGTAGACTCGCTAAATCAGCCCCAGCATTTT.

The rearrangement uses TRBV4-3 and TRBJ1-2, with no clear D. The V end lost 4 bases, the J end lost 2 bases, and 14 bases lay between the germline ends. Germline V gives CDR1 LGHNA, CDR2 YSLEER. The CDR3 has 15 residues. Written as DNA, the CDR3 is TGCGCCAGCAGCCCCAACAAGGGTTCCAACTATGGCTACACCTTC. Translation gives CASSPNKGSNYGYTF.

The V and J genes are TRBV7-9 and TRBJ1-1, with D maybe TRBD1 (5 bases). Trimming removed 5 bases from V and 5 bases from J, with 18 bases in between. Germline V gene data show CDR1 as SEHNR and CDR2 as FQNEAQ (reference sequence). The CDR3 contains 15 residues. The DNA of the CDR3 is TGTGCCAGCAGCCCCTCCGGGCCCGGGGGGACTGAAGCTTTCTTT. Its protein product is CASSPSGPGGTEAFF.